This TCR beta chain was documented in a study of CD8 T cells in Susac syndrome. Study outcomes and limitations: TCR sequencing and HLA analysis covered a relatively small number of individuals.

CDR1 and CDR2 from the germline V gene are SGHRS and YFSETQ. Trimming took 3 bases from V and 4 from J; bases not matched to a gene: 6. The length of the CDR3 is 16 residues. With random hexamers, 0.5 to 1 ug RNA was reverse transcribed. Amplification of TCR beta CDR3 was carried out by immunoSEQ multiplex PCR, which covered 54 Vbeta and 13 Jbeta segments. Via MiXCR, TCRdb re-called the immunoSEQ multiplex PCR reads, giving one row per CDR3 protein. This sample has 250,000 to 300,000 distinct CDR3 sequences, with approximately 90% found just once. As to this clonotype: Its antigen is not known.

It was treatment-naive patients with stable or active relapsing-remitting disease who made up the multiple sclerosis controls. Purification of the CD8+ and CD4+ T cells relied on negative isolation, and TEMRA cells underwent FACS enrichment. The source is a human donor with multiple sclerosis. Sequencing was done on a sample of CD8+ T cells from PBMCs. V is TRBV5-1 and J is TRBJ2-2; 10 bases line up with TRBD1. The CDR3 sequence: CASSSPGQGLTGELFF. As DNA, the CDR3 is TGCGCCAGCAGCTCACCGGGACAGGGGCTCACCGGGGAGCTGTTTTTT. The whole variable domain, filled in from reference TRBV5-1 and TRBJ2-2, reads KAGVTQTPRYLIKTRGQQVTLSCSPISGHRSVSWYQQTPGQGLQFLFEYFSETQRNKGNFPGRFSGRQFSNSRSEMNVSTLELGDSALYLCASSSPGQGLTGELFFGEGSRLTVL.